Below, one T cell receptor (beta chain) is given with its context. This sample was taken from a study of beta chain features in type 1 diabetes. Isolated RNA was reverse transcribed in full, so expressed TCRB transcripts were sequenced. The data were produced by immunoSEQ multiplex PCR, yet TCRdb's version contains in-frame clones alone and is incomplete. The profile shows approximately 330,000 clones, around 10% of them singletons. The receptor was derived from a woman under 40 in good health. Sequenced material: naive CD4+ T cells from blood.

CDR3 in amino acids: CASSVWRENTGELFF. For the CDR3, the DNA is TGTGCCAGCAGCGTCTGGCGGGAGAACACCGGGGAGCTGTTTTTT. The V and J genes are TRBV9 and TRBJ2-2; D is perhaps TRBD2 (6 bases). This CDR3 contains 15 residues. V was cut by 2 bases and J by 1 base, with 9 bases left in between. The germline V gene encodes CDR1 SGDLS and CDR2 YYNGEE.